The 2 T cell receptor beta chains presented below share a single source sample, sequenced in a study of shared clonotypes between healthy human individuals. Assay: immunoSEQ multiplex PCR; the TCRdb copy retains only in-frame clones and omits some. The sample carries about 2.3 million clones, 80% to 95% recorded once. The sequenced sample was naive CD4+ T cells from PBMCs. Subset reported: CD45RA+ positively selected. The receptors here all came from a man younger than 30 in good health. Some clones in this sample may be carry-over from other donors' samples.

V gene TRBV28 combines with J gene TRBJ2-7; no clear D gene. The CDR3 spans 19 residues. V dropped 2 bases and J dropped 3 bases, with 26 bases sitting between them. Germline CDR1 is MDHEN and CDR2 is SYDVKM. The CDR3 here is CASSLPLGLDSGLNYEQYF. The CDR3 DNA sequence: TGTGCCAGCAGTTTACCTCTGGGTTTAGACTCGGGCCTAAACTACGAGCAGTACTTC.

The gene calls are TRBV10-3 and TRBJ2-1; 15 bases are shared with TRBD2. CDR1 ENHRY and CDR2 SYGVKD come from the germline V gene. The trim removed 6 bases at V and 1 base at J, leaving 7 bases unmatched. The CDR3 is 18 residues long. CDR3 bases: TGTGCCATCAGGTCGGGACTAGCGGGAGGTCGGTCCTACAATGAGCAGTTCTTC. Its translation: CAIRSGLAGGRSYNEQFF.